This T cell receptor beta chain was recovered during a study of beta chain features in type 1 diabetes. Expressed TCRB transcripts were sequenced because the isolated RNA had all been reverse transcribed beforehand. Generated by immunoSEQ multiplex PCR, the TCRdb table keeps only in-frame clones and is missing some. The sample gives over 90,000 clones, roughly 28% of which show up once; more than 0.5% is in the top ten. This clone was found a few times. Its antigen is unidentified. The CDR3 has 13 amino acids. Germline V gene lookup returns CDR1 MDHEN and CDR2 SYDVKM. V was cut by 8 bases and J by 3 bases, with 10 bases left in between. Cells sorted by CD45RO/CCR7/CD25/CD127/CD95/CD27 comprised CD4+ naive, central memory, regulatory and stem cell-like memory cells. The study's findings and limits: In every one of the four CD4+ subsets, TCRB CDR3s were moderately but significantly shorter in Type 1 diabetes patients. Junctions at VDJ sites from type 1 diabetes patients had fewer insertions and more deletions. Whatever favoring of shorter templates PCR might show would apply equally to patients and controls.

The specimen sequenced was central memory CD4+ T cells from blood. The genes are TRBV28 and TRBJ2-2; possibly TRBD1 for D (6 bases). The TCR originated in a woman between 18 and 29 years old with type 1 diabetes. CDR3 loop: CASLRGYTGELFF. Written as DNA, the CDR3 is TGTGCCAGCCTCAGGGGCTACACCGGGGAGCTGTTTTTT.